The rows below give T cell receptor beta chains drawn from one sample of a study of T cell responses to AZD1222 COVID-19 vaccine. TCRdb keeps only in-frame clones here, not all; method: immunoSEQ multiplex PCR. The sample contains about 120,000 clones, 80% to 90% of which appear only once. The material sequenced was peripheral blood, taken on day 0 of AZD1222 vaccination. These TCRs come from an adult in good health. Both conserved end residues are part of each CDR3.

J: TRBJ2-6
V: TRBV27
CDR3: CASTFDRAGANVLTF

J: TRBJ2-7
V: TRBV23-1
CDR3: CASRISSGDRSYEQYF

J: TRBJ1-5
V: TRBV7-9
CDR3: CASSPQGAGNQPQHF

J: TRBJ2-7
V: TRBV6-4
CDR3: CASSDPPPDRGARRTLLAYEQYF

J: TRBJ1-5
V: TRBV28
CDR3: CASRIGDRPYQPQHF

J: TRBJ2-5
V: TRBV23-1
CDR3: CASSQSSRETQYF

J: TRBJ1-2
V: TRBV2
CDR3: CASGGRGGYTF

J: TRBJ2-7
V: TRBV5-6
CDR3: CASSSGLAGLKGYF

J: TRBJ1-1
V: TRBV11-3
CDR3: CASSLGGVNTEAFF

J: TRBJ1-4
V: TRBV14
CDR3: CASSQENRGGKLFF

J: TRBJ2-3
V: TRBV10-3
CDR3: CAIKAGGLAWDTQYF

J: TRBJ2-3
V: TRBV11-3
CDR3: CASSQGTSGTDTQYF

J: TRBJ2-3
V: TRBV27
CDR3: CASSSPVTDTQYF

J: TRBJ1-2
V: TRBV5-1
CDR3: CASSLEQGPNYGYTF

J: TRBJ2-1
V: TRBV5-1
CDR3: CASSASLTLQRNNEQFF

J: TRBJ2-5
V: TRBV19
CDR3: CASSRLAQYF

J: TRBJ2-7
V: TRBV5-1
CDR3: CASSLGLYEQYF

J: TRBJ1-3
V: TRBV3-1/TRBV3-2
CDR3: CASSQRGGALSGNTIYF